Below are 5 T cell receptor beta chains sequenced from a single sample in a study of blood T cell repertoires in COVID-19. Profiling relied on immunoSEQ multiplex PCR, and the TCRdb table lists in-frame clones only, not all of them. Counted here are about 170,000 clones, less than 85% occurring once; the ten biggest clones make up about 3%. Sequencing used peripheral blood. The origin of the receptors is a woman older than 75 with acute or convalescent COVID-19.

In this sample, this clone turned up a few times. The chain recombines TRBV11-2 with TRBJ1-2, with 8 bases matching TRBD1. Trimming removed 2 bases from V and 8 bases from J; junction bases left unmatched: 4. CDR1 and CDR2 from the germline V gene are SGHAT and FQNNGV. The CDR3 consists of 13 residues. The CDR3 sequence: CASSLIGQGGYTF. For the CDR3, the DNA is TGTGCCAGCAGCTTAATTGGACAGGGCGGCTACACCTTC.

This chain links TRBV24-1 with TRBJ2-1, with unresolved D. Looked up from germline, CDR1 is KGHDR and CDR2 is SFDVKD. CDR3 length: 13 residues. The V and J ends lost 1 base and 10 bases respectively, with 10 bases between them. The CDR3 region is CATSDFLEPEQFF. Here the CDR3 DNA reads TGTGCCACCAGTGATTTCTTGGAGCCGGAGCAGTTCTTC.

The J gene is TRBJ2-7, the V gene TRBV5-1, with a weak D call TRBD1 (6 bases). The CDR3 is 15 residues long. CDR1 is SGHRS, CDR2 YFSETQ, per germline. V was trimmed by 4 bases and J by 2 bases, leaving 16 bases between them. Here the CDR3 DNA reads TGCGCCAGCAGCACCGGGACATTTTCACCCTACGAGCAGTACTTC. Translation: CASSTGTFSPYEQYF.

Note on this clone: Other DNA sequences of this sample code for an identical CDR3. The genes are TRBV19 and TRBJ2-7, with 8 bases identical to TRBD1. This CDR3 is 14 amino acids long. Germline trimming cut 3 bases from V and 4 bases from J; bases unmatched to any gene: 5. Per germline, CDR1 LNHDA and CDR2 SQIVND (reference sequence). The CDR3 coding sequence is TGTGCCAGTAGTATCGGACAGGGAGCGTACGAGCAGTACTTC. It yields the protein CASSIGQGAYEQYF. Full variable domain (missing parts from reference TRBV19 and TRBJ2-7): DGGITQSPKYLFRKEGQNVTLSCEQNLNHDAMYWYRQDPGQGLRLIYYSQIVNDFQKGDIAEGYSVSREKKESFPLTVTSAQKNPTAFYLCASSIGQGAYEQYFGPGTRLTVT.

The V call is TRBV9, the J call TRBJ1-5; the D is unclear. Germline CDR1 and CDR2: SGDLS and YYNGEE. This CDR3 has 13 residues. Trimming removed 2 bases at V and 3 bases at J, with 6 bases between. CDR3 residues: CASSVGNNQPQHF. The CDR3 DNA is TGTGCCAGCAGCGTGGGCAACAATCAGCCCCAGCATTTT.